This T cell receptor (beta chain) was retrieved from a study of T cells in Graves' hyperthyroidism and ophthalmopathy (dated by TCRdb to about 2019). Background for the entire study: Peripheral blood was collected at initial diagnosis, before any treatment. After blood sampling, hyperthyroidism patients were treated with methimazole at a starting dose of 30 mg daily, and ophthalmopathy patients were treated with high-dose intravenous methylprednisolone. In addition, the study compared T-cell repertoires in thyroid tissue and in blood from six Graves' hyperthyroidism patients. For training and testing, the 100 or so patients in the discovery cohort were randomly divided in a 7:3 ratio. The paper describes TCR Vbeta CDR3 sequencing of 135 peripheral blood samples, made up of approximately 40 ophthalmopathy patients, 70 to 75 hyperthyroidism patients and around 17 progressor patients. TCR V-J signatures able to tell the groups apart were searched for in a discovery cohort of approximately 95 patients, of whom over 40 had Graves' ophthalmopathy and 57 had stable Graves' hyperthyroidism. Prospective prediction of ophthalmopathy was tested in an independent validation cohort consisting of fewer than 20 hyperthyroidism patients and approximately 16 patients who later progressed to ophthalmopathy. Overall study outcomes, separate from this receptor: No statistical method was used to fix the sample size in advance, and group allocation was not hidden from the investigators. In validation, the model predicted progression to ophthalmopathy a median of 6.5 months before onset, with roughly 70% sensitivity and roughly 77% specificity. Most expanded thyroid clonotypes (frequency above 0.001) were also detected in blood, suggesting blood repertoires may reflect thyroid immune responses. In cross-validation, a model built on a 13 V-J signature told ophthalmopathy apart from stable hyperthyroidism with approximately 90% sensitivity and around 83% specificity, and in testing the same model reached 80%/75%.

The CDR3 starts with the cysteine, ends with the phenylalanine, and has 13 residues. The DNA shown is the 39-base CDR3, in frame from base 1. Trimming removed 1 base from V and 7 bases from J; the gene matches leave 2 bases unexplained. CDR1 and CDR2 are drawn from the germline V gene: MNHEY, SVGAGI. TCR beta CDR3 regions were amplified from RNA transcripts. A first-round RT-PCR of the TCR CDR3 used the HTBI primer set with the Qiagen OneStep RT-PCR kit. A second multiplex PCR round built the libraries, followed by size selection and purification. Libraries were sequenced paired-end with 100 bp reads on an Illumina HiSeq2000. The original methods were these. Raw data were processed with SOAPnuke, discarding reads with adapters, uncalled bases, mean Phred below 15, or no exact constant-primer or identifier match. High-quality paired reads were merged with COPE v1.2.5, and unique nucleotide sequences were defined as clonotypes. MiTCR v1.1 was used to align clonotypes to the IMGT TRBV, TRBD and TRBJ reference segments. The analysis was restricted to V-J combinations with a frequency above 0.0001, which together covered 99% to 99.2% of the repertoires. The TCS score was defined as F50 (clonal expansion) divided by E x V (chaos), with BLOSUM62-based TCRdist calculated between CDR3 peptides within each V-J. Welch's t-statistics and random forest reduced around 550 V-J features to roughly 13, which were used in a naive Bayes classifier (R e1071). Using fastp trimming at Q25 and MiXCR clonotype assembly, TCRdb reanalyzed the public sequencing data and kept in-frame beta chains. Duplicate CDR3 protein sequences are folded into a single record with the most common DNA and genes. Clone size and V and J calls follow TCRdb, not the original study. Across this sample there are hundreds of thousands of distinct CDR3 sequences, with roughly 15% seen only once. Of the sample, roughly an eighth is held by the ten largest clones.

This clonotype was seen many times. The target of this receptor is not known. Base qualities are not provided; no much larger clone lies one nucleotide away. Ophthalmopathy patients had moderately to severely active disease, Clinical Activity Score of at least 3, NOSPECS grade of at least 4, and duration under 3 months. The study excluded patients with uncontrolled infections, other autoimmune diseases, pregnancy or lactation. Diagnoses relied on clinical symptoms, serum thyroxine and TRAb, thyroid ultrasound and orbital computed tomography. PBMCs were separated from roughly 9.6 ml of fresh peripheral blood using Ficoll-Paque density gradient centrifugation. Total RNA was extracted using Trizol reagent, and RNA quality was assessed on an Agilent 2100 Bioanalyzer.

The specimen sequenced was blood. This TCR was sampled from a man aged 18 to 29 with Graves' ophthalmopathy. The chain was built from TRBV6-5 and TRBJ1-2, with TRBD1 identical over 8 junction bases. The nucleotide sequence is TGTGCCAGCAGTTACTATGACAGGGGTGGCTACACCTTC. This is translated as CASSYYDRGGYTF.